The rows below give T cell receptor beta chains drawn from one sample of a study of T cell repertoires in cytomegalovirus infection. TCRdb reprocessed the reads via MiXCR and lists one record per CDR3 protein. The table includes 450,000 to 600,000 distinct CDR3 sequences, 11% detected once. Sequencing used PBMCs. The receptors were sampled from a human donor in good health (CMV status not recorded). Some clones in this sample may be carry-over from other donors' samples. Each CDR3 is given with its conserved first and last residue. The D gene is left open where the match is weak.

v_gene: TRBV29-1; d_gene: TRBD2; j_gene: TRBJ2-3; CDR3aa: CSVSPAGVVDTQYF
v_gene: TRBV4-2; d_gene: -; j_gene: TRBJ1-4; CDR3aa: CASSQEPGEKLFF
v_gene: TRBV18; d_gene: -; j_gene: TRBJ2-3; CDR3aa: CASSPPVQGRDTQYF
v_gene: TRBV27; d_gene: TRBD2; j_gene: TRBJ2-1; CDR3aa: CASIAGGIYNEQFF
v_gene: TRBV9; d_gene: -; j_gene: TRBJ2-1; CDR3aa: CASSVGPGKGYNEQFF
v_gene: TRBV12-3/TRBV12-4; d_gene: -; j_gene: TRBJ2-3; CDR3aa: CASSFGDPDTQYF
v_gene: TRBV20-1; d_gene: -; j_gene: TRBJ2-7; CDR3aa: CSARDLKMSYEQYF
v_gene: TRBV5-6; d_gene: TRBD1; j_gene: TRBJ1-2; CDR3aa: CASSIDRGLPTTPSYGYTF
v_gene: TRBV11-2; d_gene: -; j_gene: TRBJ1-3; CDR3aa: CASGSAYSGNTIYF
v_gene: TRBV2; d_gene: TRBD2; j_gene: TRBJ2-1; CDR3aa: CASSVGTSSNEQFF
v_gene: TRBV15; d_gene: TRBD2; j_gene: TRBJ2-3; CDR3aa: CATSTAGADTQYF
v_gene: TRBV20-1; d_gene: TRBD2; j_gene: TRBJ2-1; CDR3aa: CSARPRGLADNEQFF
v_gene: TRBV20-1; d_gene: TRBD1; j_gene: TRBJ1-5; CDR3aa: CSARVRTGIYQPQHF